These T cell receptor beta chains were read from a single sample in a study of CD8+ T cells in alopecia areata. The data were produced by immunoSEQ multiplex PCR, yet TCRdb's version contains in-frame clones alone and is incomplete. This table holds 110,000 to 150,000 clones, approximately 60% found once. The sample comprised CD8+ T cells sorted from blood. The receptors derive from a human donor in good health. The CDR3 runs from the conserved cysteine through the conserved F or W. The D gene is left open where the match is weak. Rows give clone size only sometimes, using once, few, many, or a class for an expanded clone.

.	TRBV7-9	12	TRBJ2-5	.	CASSLNAETQYF	TGTGCCAGCAGCTTAAATGCGGAGACCCAGTACTTC
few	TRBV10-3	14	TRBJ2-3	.	CAISSAMDSDTQYF	TGTGCCATCAGTTCGGCCATGGACTCGGATACGCAGTATTTT
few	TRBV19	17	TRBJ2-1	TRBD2	CASTNPWASGTLSEQFF	TGTGCCAGTACGAACCCGTGGGCTAGCGGGACTTTGAGTGAGCAGTTCTTC
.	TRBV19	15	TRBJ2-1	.	CASSIIAVPYNEQFF	TGTGCCAGTAGTATAATAGCAGTACCCTACAATGAGCAGTTCTTC
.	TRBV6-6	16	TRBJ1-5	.	CASSYMTVNSNQPQHF	TGTGCCAGCAGTTACATGACAGTTAATAGCAATCAGCCCCAGCATTTT
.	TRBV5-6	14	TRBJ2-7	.	CASSLRGPIYEQYF	TGTGCCAGCAGCTTGCGCGGACCCATCTACGAGCAGTACTTC
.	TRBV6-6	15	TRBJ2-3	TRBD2	CASSYLAGGTDTQYF	TGTGCCAGCAGTTACCTAGCGGGGGGCACAGATACGCAGTATTTT
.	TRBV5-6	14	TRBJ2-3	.	CASSLGYGGGTQYF	TGTGCCAGCAGCTTGGGGTACGGGGGCGGTACGCAGTATTTT
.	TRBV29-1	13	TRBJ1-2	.	CATPHAVNGGYTF	TGCGCAACCCCCCACGCGGTGAATGGTGGCTACACCTTC
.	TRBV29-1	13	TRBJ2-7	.	CSVVPRGRYEQYF	TGCAGCGTTGTCCCCCGGGGGCGTTACGAGCAGTACTTC
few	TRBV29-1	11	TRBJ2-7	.	CSVAARDEQYF	TGCAGCGTCGCAGCCCGGGACGAGCAGTACTTC
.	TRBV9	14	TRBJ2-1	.	CASAKGGGYNEQFF	TGTGCCAGCGCAAAAGGCGGAGGCTACAATGAGCAGTTCTTC
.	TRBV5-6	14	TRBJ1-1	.	CASTSEFGSTEAFF	TGTGCCAGCACCTCGGAATTTGGAAGCACTGAAGCTTTCTTT
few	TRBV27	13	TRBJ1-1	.	CASSRGGLPEAFF	TGTGCCAGCAGCCGCGGCGGACTGCCTGAAGCTTTCTTT
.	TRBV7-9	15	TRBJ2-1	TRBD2	CASSHLSGGRDEQFF	TGTGCCAGCAGCCACCTTTCGGGAGGTAGGGATGAGCAGTTCTTC
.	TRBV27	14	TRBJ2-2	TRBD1	CASSLQGDTGELFF	TGTGCCAGCAGCCTACAGGGGGACACCGGGGAGCTGTTTTTT
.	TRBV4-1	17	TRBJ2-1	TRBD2	CASSQRQTSGSSYEQFF	TGCGCCAGCAGCCAGAGACAAACTAGCGGGAGTTCATATGAGCAGTTCTTC
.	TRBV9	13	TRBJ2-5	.	CASSVGTGETQYF	TGTGCCAGCAGCGTAGGAACTGGGGAGACCCAGTACTTC
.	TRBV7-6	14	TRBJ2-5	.	CASSLKGWRETQYF	TGTGCCAGCAGCTTGAAGGGGTGGAGAGAGACCCAGTACTTC
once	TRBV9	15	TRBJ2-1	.	CASSVAQIYEDEQFF	TGTGCCAGCAGCGTAGCCCAGATCTATGAGGATGAGCAGTTCTTC
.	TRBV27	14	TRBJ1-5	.	CASSLFSSNQPQHF	TGTGCCAGCAGTTTATTTTCTAGCAATCAGCCCCAGCATTTT
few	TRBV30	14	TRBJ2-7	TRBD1	CAWTTGTGLYEQYF	TGTGCCTGGACTACCGGGACAGGGCTCTACGAGCAGTACTTC
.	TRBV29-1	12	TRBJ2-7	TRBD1	CSVSGTGTGQYF	TGCAGCGTGTCCGGGACAGGGACGGGACAGTACTTC
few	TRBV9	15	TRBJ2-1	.	CASSVEKGGGNEQFF	TGTGCCAGCAGCGTAGAGAAGGGGGGAGGCAATGAGCAGTTCTTC
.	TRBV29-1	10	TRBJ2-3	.	CSAEADTQYF	TGCAGCGCTGAAGCAGATACGCAGTATTTT
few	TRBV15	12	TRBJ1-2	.	CATSGLNYGYTF	TGTGCCACCAGCGGACTTAACTATGGCTACACCTTC
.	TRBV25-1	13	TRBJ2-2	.	CASRLDATGELFF	TGTGCCAGCAGGTTGGACGCCACCGGGGAGCTGTTTTTT
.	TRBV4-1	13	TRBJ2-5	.	CASSLGRGETQYF	TGCGCCAGCAGCCTAGGGCGGGGAGAGACCCAGTACTTC
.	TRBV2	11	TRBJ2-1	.	CASSDELAGIF	TGTGCCAGCAGTGATGAACTAGCAGGGATCTTC
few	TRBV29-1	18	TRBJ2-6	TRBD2	CSVPERTSGLRGANVLTF	TGCAGCGTGCCAGAACGGACTAGCGGGCTTCGTGGGGCCAACGTCCTGACTTTC
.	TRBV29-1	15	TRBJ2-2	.	CSVDTGAVHTGELFF	TGCAGCGTTGATACGGGGGCTGTGCATACCGGGGAGCTGTTTTTT
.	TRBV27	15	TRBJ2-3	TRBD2	CASSFGLGGTDTQYF	TGTGCCAGCAGTTTTGGACTAGGCGGCACAGATACGCAGTATTTT
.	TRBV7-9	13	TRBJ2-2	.	CASSLQVTGELFF	TGTGCCAGCAGCTTACAGGTGACCGGGGAGCTGTTTTTT
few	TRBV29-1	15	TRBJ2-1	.	CSVKIGSFGANEQFF	TGCAGCGTCAAAATCGGGAGCTTTGGGGCAAATGAGCAGTTCTTC
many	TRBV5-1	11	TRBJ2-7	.	CASSLGYEQYF	TGCGCCAGCAGCTTGGGATACGAGCAGTACTTC